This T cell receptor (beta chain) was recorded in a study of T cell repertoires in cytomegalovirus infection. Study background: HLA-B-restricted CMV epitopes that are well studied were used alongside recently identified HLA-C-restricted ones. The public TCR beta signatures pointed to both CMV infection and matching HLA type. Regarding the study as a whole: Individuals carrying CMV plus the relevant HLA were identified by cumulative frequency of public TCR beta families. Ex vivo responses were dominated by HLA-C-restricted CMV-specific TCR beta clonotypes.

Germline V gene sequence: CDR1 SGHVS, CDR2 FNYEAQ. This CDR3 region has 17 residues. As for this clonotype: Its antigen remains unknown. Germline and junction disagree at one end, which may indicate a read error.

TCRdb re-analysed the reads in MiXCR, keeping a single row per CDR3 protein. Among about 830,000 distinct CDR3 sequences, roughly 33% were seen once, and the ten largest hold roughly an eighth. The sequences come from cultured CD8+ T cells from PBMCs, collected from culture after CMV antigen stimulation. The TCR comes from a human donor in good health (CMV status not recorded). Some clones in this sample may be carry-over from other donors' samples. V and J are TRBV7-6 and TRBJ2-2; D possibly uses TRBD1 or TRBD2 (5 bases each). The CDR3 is CASSLARGAIFTGERFF. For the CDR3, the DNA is TGTGCCAGCAGCTTAGCGCGAGGGGCGATTTTCACCGGCGAGCGGTTTTTT.